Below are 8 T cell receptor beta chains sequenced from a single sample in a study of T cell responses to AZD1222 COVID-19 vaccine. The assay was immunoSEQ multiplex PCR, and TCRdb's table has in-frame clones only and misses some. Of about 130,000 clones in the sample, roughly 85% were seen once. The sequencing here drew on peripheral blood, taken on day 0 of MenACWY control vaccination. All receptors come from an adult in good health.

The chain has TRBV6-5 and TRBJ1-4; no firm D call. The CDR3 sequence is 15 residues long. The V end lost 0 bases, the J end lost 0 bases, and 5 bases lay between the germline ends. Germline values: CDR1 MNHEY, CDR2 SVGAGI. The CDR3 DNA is TGTGCCAGCAGTTACTCGCTAGCAACTAATGAAAAACTGTTTTTT. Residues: CASSYSLATNEKLFF.

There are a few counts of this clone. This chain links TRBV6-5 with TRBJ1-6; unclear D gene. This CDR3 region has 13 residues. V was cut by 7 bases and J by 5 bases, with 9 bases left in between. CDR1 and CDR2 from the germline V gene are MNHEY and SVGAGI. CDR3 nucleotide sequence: TGTGCCAGCAACCGGGCCGATAATTCACCCCTCCACTTT. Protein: CASNRADNSPLHF.

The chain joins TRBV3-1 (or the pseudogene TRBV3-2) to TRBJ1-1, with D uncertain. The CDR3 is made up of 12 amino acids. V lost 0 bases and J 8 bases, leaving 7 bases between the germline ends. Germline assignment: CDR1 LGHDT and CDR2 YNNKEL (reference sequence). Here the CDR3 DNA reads TGTGCCAGCAGCCAAGATTTTGGGGAAGCTTTCTTT. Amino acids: CASSQDFGEAFF.

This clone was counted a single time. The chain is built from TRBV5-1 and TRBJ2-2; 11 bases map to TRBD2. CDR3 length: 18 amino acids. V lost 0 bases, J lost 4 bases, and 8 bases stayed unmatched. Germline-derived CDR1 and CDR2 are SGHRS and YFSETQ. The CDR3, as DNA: TGCGCCAGCAGCTTGGATGTTGGGCTAGCGGGAGGCACCGGGGAGCTGTTTTTT. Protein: CASSLDVGLAGGTGELFF.

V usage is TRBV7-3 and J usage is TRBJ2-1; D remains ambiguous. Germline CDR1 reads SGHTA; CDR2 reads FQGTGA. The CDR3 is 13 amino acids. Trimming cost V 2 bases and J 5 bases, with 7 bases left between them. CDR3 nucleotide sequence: TGTGCCAGCAGCTTACAAGGCGACAATGAGCAGTTCTTC. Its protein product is CASSLQGDNEQFF. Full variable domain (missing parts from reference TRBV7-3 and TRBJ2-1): GAGVSQTPSNKVTEKGKYVELRCDPISGHTALYWYRQSLGQGPEFLIYFQGTGAADDSGLPNDRFFAVRPEGSVSTLKIQRTERGDSAVYLCASSLQGDNEQFFGPGTRLTVL.

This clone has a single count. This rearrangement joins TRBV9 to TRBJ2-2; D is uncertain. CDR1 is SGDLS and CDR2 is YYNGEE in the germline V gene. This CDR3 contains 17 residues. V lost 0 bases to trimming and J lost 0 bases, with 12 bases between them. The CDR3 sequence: CASSVEGVRSNTGELFF. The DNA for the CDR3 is TGTGCCAGCAGCGTAGAAGGTGTCAGGTCGAACACCGGGGAGCTGTTTTTT.

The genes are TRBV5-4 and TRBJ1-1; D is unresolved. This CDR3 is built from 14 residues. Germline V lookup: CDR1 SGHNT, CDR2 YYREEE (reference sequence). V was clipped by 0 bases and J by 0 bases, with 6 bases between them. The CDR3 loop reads CASSLGGVNTEAFF. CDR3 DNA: TGTGCCAGCAGCTTGGGAGGCGTGAACACTGAAGCTTTCTTT.

The CDR3 region has the DNA TGTGCCAGTAGTATGGGGTCTTATTCACCCCTCCACTTT. Translation: CASSMGSYSPLHF. V usage is TRBV19 and J usage is TRBJ1-6; no clear D. Germline-derived CDR1 and CDR2 are LNHDA and SQIVND (reference sequence). Trimming removed 3 bases from V and 8 bases from J, with 8 bases in between. The CDR3 consists of 13 residues.